A selection of T cell receptor beta chains follows, all from one sample in a study of blood T cell repertoires in COVID-19. Produced via immunoSEQ multiplex PCR; TCRdb's table is partial and in-frame only. This table holds approximately 60,000 clones, 85% to 90% found once. Specimen: peripheral blood. The receptors originated from a man aged 45-60 years with active COVID-19. Each CDR3 is given with its conserved first and last residue. A D gene is named only where the DNA matches it firmly. Some rows mark clone size as missing; the rest say once, few, many or name a class of expanded clone.

>TRBV18|NA|TRBJ1-5|once
TGTGCCAGCTCACGGACAGATAGCAATCAGCCCCAGCATTTT
CASSRTDSNQPQHF
>TRBV2|NA|TRBJ1-2|NA
TGTGCCAGCAGTGAGGGGGGGGACTATGGCTACACCTTC
CASSEGGDYGYTF
>TRBV4-3|NA|TRBJ2-2|NA
TGCGCCAGCAGCCAAGATTTGGTGGGGCGGACCGGGGAGCTGTTTTTT
CASSQDLVGRTGELFF
>TRBV9|TRBD1|TRBJ2-3|NA
TGTGCCAGCAGCGTCGACAGGGGGAACACAGATACGCAGTATTTT
CASSVDRGNTDTQYF
>TRBV19|NA|TRBJ2-7|NA
TGTGCCAGTAGTGAGCCTCCCTACGAGCAGTACTTC
CASSEPPYEQYF
>TRBV4-2|NA|TRBJ1-5|NA
TGTGCCAGCAGCCAAGATGTTTCGGGGAAACAGCCCCAGCATTTT
CASSQDVSGKQPQHF
>TRBV9|TRBD1|TRBJ1-2|NA
TGTGCCAGCAGCGTTGGACAGGGAAGTTACACCTTC
CASSVGQGSYTF
>TRBV5-4|TRBD2|TRBJ2-3|once
TGTGCCAGCAGCGGGGGACTAGCGGGGACAGATACGCAGTATTTT
CASSGGLAGTDTQYF
>TRBV24-1|TRBD1|TRBJ2-7|NA
TGTGCCACCAGTGATCCCCGGGACAGGACCTACGAGCAGTACTTC
CATSDPRDRTYEQYF
>TRBV19|TRBD1|TRBJ1-1|NA
TGTGCCAGTAGTAGGACAGGAGCAATGAACACTGAAGCTTTCTTT
CASSRTGAMNTEAFF
>TRBV6-4|TRBD1|TRBJ1-3|NA
TGTGCCAGCAGTACAGGGGGTGTCTCTGGAAACACCATATATTTT
CASSTGGVSGNTIYF
>TRBV10-3|TRBD1|TRBJ2-2|NA
TGTGCCATCAGTGGACAGGGCAAGACCGGGGAGCTGTTTTTT
CAISGQGKTGELFF
>TRBV7-2|NA|TRBJ2-7|few
TGTGCCAGCAGTTTAACCAGGTCTTCCGAGCAGTACTTC
CASSLTRSSEQYF
>TRBV5-5|TRBD1|TRBJ2-7|NA
TGTGCCAGCAGCTTAGTGGACAGGCCATCCTACGAGCAGTACTTC
CASSLVDRPSYEQYF
>TRBV5-4|NA|TRBJ2-3|NA
TGTGCCAGCAGACCTTATACCCTCCGGGACTTAACAGATACGCAGTATTTT
CASRPYTLRDLTDTQYF
>TRBV21-1|NA|TRBJ2-5|NA
TGTGCCAGCAGCAAAACCGCGGGAGAAGTTGAGACCCAGTACTTC
CASSKTAGEVETQYF
>TRBV7-9|TRBD1|TRBJ2-6|NA
TGTGCCAGCAGCCCCACAGGGGCTGGGGCCAACGTCCTGACTTTC
CASSPTGAGANVLTF
>TRBV28|NA|TRBJ1-2|once
TGTGCCAGCAGTTTAGACCAACAGCCGGGGTACTATGGCTACACCTTC
CASSLDQQPGYYGYTF
>TRBV9|NA|TRBJ2-7|NA
TGTGCCAGCAGCCCGTCGGGACTTTTCTACGAGCAGTACTTC
CASSPSGLFYEQYF
>TRBV7-3|TRBD2|TRBJ2-1|once
TGTGCCAGCAGCTCCCTGGCGGGAGCCTACAATGAGCAGTTCTTC
CASSSLAGAYNEQFF
>TRBV7-6|TRBD2|TRBJ2-7|NA
TGTGCCAGCAGCTTTGACAGCGGGAGAAACGAGCAGTACTTC
CASSFDSGRNEQYF
>TRBV4-1|TRBD1|TRBJ1-4|NA
TGCGCCAGCAGCCGGAACAGGGGCGGGGACGAAAAACTGTTTTTT
CASSRNRGGDEKLFF
>TRBV7-2|TRBD2|TRBJ2-1|NA
TGTGCCAGCGGAATAGGGAGCGGGAGTAGCTATGAGCAGTTCTTC
CASGIGSGSSYEQFF
>TRBV5-1|NA|TRBJ2-7|NA
TGCGCCAGCAGCTTGTCACAGGGTTTAACCTACGAGCAGTACTTC
CASSLSQGLTYEQYF
>TRBV3-1/TRBV3-2|TRBD1|TRBJ2-3|once
TGTGCCAGCAGCCCCCGGGACAGGGGGTCAGATACGCAGTATTTT
CASSPRDRGSDTQYF
>TRBV5-1|NA|TRBJ2-3|NA
TGCGCCAGCAGCTTGCCGGCGCCAGGTGCTACAGATACGCAGTATTTT
CASSLPAPGATDTQYF
>TRBV18|NA|TRBJ1-5|NA
TGTGCCAGCTCACCCGGCCAGGCCAGCAGGGAGCCCCAGCATTTT
CASSPGQASREPQHF
>TRBV19|NA|TRBJ2-7|NA
TGTGCCAGTAGTCGAGACACGAACTCCTACGAGCAGTACTTC
CASSRDTNSYEQYF
>TRBV18|TRBD1|TRBJ2-3|NA
TGTGCCAGCTCATATCAGGGGGATACAGATACGCAGTATTTT
CASSYQGDTDTQYF
>TRBV27|NA|TRBJ1-4|NA
TGTGCCAGCCGGGTAGGGGATTCCCGGGCGTATGAAAAACTGTTTTTT
CASRVGDSRAYEKLFF
>TRBV18|NA|TRBJ2-1|NA
TGTGCCAGCTCACCAACTTGGGCGGGTGAGCAGTTCTTC
CASSPTWAGEQFF
>TRBV5-1|TRBD1|TRBJ2-2|NA
TGCGCCAGCAGCTTGCACAGGGGGGACACCGGGGAGCTGTTTTTT
CASSLHRGDTGELFF
>TRBV5-4|TRBD2|TRBJ2-3|NA
TGTGCCAGCAGCTTGGTGGCTGGCGGGGGGTCGAATACGCAGTATTTT
CASSLVAGGGSNTQYF
>TRBV7-9|NA|TRBJ2-3|NA
TGTGCCAGCAGCTTACCAGGCAAAGATACGCAGTATTTT
CASSLPGKDTQYF
>TRBV11-2|NA|TRBJ1-2|NA
TGTGCCAGCAGCCGAACCCGGGACTATGGCTACACCTTC
CASSRTRDYGYTF
>TRBV10-3|TRBD1|TRBJ1-5|many
TGTGCCATCTGGGACAGGGGGCGGCCCCAGCATTTT
CAIWDRGRPQHF
>TRBV6-4|NA|TRBJ2-2|NA
TGTGCCAGCAGCCTTGGAGGAACGAACACCGGGGAGCTGTTTTTT
CASSLGGTNTGELFF
>TRBV6-5|TRBD1|TRBJ2-5|NA
TGTGCCAGCAGCTGGGACAGGCAGGGGGAGACCCAGTACTTC
CASSWDRQGETQYF
>TRBV24-1|NA|TRBJ2-1|NA
TGTGCCACCAGTGATTCTACAGGACGATCTGAGCAGTTCTTC
CATSDSTGRSEQFF
>TRBV4-1|NA|TRBJ2-3|once
TGCGCCAGCAGCCCCCAAGCCAGGAAAGGAGATACGCAGTATTTT
CASSPQARKGDTQYF
>TRBV27|NA|TRBJ2-2|NA
TGTGCCAGCAGTTTAGGGCAGGGAGGAACCGGGGAGCTGTTTTTT
CASSLGQGGTGELFF
>TRBV30|NA|TRBJ2-2|NA
TGTGCCTGGAGTGTACGCGGAACCGGGGAGCTGTTTTTT
CAWSVRGTGELFF
>TRBV3-1/TRBV3-2|NA|TRBJ1-2|NA
TGTGCCAGCAGCCAAGCGTCAGGGAACTATGGCTACACCTTC
CASSQASGNYGYTF
>TRBV15|TRBD2|TRBJ2-2|few
TGTGCCACCAGCAGAGTTGGGACTAGTCCCGGGGAGCTGTTTTTT
CATSRVGTSPGELFF
>TRBV19|TRBD2|TRBJ2-6|few
TGTGCCAGTGAGCGGGGGGCCGGTCTCTCTGGGGCCAACGTCCTGACTTTC
CASERGAGLSGANVLTF
>TRBV5-1|TRBD2|TRBJ2-3|NA
TGCGCCAGCAGCCCCAATCTAGCGGGGGGGCTCGAAGATACGCAGTATTTT
CASSPNLAGGLEDTQYF
>TRBV27|NA|TRBJ2-7|few
TGTGCCAGCAGTTTCGGCGACTATTTCTCCTACGAGCAGTACTTC
CASSFGDYFSYEQYF
>TRBV6-5|TRBD2|TRBJ2-1|NA
TGTGCCAGCTACGGGACTAGCGGGGGGGCGGGTGAGCAGTTCTTC
CASYGTSGGAGEQFF
>TRBV19|TRBD1|TRBJ2-1|NA
TGTGCCAGTAGTATCGGACAGGGAAATGAGCAGTTCTTC
CASSIGQGNEQFF
>TRBV5-1|TRBD1|TRBJ1-2|NA
TGCGCCAGCAGCCCGACAGGGTCGTTCGGGTATGGCTACACCTTC
CASSPTGSFGYGYTF
>TRBV9|NA|TRBJ1-2|few
TGTGCCAGCAGCGTAAGGGAGGTGGGTGGCTACACCTTC
CASSVREVGGYTF
>TRBV27|NA|TRBJ2-1|NA
TGTGCCAGCAGGGGGTCTCGGGGCAGGGGGGACAATGAGCAGTTCTTC
CASRGSRGRGDNEQFF
>TRBV3-1/TRBV3-2|NA|TRBJ2-4|NA
TGTGCCAGCAGCCCGCGGGTCAATCCCATGGCCAAAAACATTCAGTACTTC
CASSPRVNPMAKNIQYF
>TRBV27|NA|TRBJ1-2|once
TGTGCCAGCAAACCAGGGGTTAACTATGGCTACACCTTC
CASKPGVNYGYTF
>TRBV13|NA|TRBJ2-3|NA
TGTGCCAGCAGCTCTCCCACAGATACGCAGTATTTT
CASSSPTDTQYF
>TRBV4-2|TRBD2|TRBJ2-5|NA
TGTGCCAGCAGCAAGACTAGCGGGGTAAGAGAGACCCAGTACTTC
CASSKTSGVRETQYF